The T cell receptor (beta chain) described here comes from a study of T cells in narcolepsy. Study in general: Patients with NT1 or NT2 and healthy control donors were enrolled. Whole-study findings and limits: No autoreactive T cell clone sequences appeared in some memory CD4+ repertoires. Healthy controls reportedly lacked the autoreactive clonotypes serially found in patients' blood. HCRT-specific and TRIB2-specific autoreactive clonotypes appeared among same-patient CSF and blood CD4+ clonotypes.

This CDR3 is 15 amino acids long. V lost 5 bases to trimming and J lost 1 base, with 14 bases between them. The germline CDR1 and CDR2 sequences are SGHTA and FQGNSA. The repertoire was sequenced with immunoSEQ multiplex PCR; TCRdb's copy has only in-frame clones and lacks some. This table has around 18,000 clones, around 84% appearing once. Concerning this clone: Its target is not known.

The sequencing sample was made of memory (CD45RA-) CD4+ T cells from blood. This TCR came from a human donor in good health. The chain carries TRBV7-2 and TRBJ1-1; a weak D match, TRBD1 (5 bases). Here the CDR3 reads CASSLGSRGNTEAFF. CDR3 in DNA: TGTGCCAGCAGCCTAGGAAGTAGGGGGAACACTGAAGCTTTCTTT.